These 32 T cell receptor beta chains originate from one sample sequenced in a study of regulatory T cells in long-lasting Graves disease. Time point described: newly diagnosed GD, antithyroid drugs for less than 3 months. The authors made the TCR library using RNA they extracted from PBMCs. Construction of the TCR beta libraries employed iRepertoire HTBI primers in conjunction with Arm-PCR of CDR3 regions. A single record per CDR3 protein comes from TCRdb applying MiXCR to the multiplex PCR reads. In the table there are hundreds of thousands of distinct CDR3 sequences, approximately 13% of which are singletons. The sample was also linked to a second study, of T cells in Graves' hyperthyroidism and ophthalmopathy.

Sequencing used peripheral blood mononuclear cells (PBMCs), obtained at new diagnosis, from a patient treated with antithyroid drugs. The receptors come from a man aged 25 to 45 with Graves disease.

This clonotype was detected ten times or more. The genes are TRBV7-9 and TRBJ2-5; D remains ambiguous. With 0 bases removed from V and 5 bases from J, the gap between germline ends came to 7 bases. Germline assignment: CDR1 SEHNR and CDR2 FQNEAQ (reference sequence). This CDR3 contains 13 residues. Here the CDR3 DNA reads TGTGCCAGCAGCTTAGCAACAGAGGAGACCCAGTACTTC. It is translated as CASSLATEETQYF.

The table lists this clonotype with many counts. V is TRBV2 and J is TRBJ2-3, with D hard to call. This CDR3 region has 13 residues. The V and J ends lost 3 bases and 3 bases respectively, with 7 bases between them. The germline CDR1 and CDR2 sequences are SNHLY and FYNNEI. The CDR3 protein is CASSDEPTDTQYF. The CDR3 DNA sequence: TGTGCCAGCAGTGATGAGCCAACAGATACGCAGTATTTT.

The rearrangement links TRBV24-1 to TRBJ2-1, with 9 bases aligning to TRBD1. The CDR3 has 16 residues. J gave up 8 bases and V 2 bases, and 9 bases lay outside the gene matches. Germline CDR1 is KGHDR and CDR2 is SFDVKD. The CDR3 sequence: CATSDSGTGSRHEQFF. In nucleotides, the CDR3 is TGTGCCACCAGTGATTCCGGGACAGGGTCTAGGCATGAGCAGTTCTTC.

This clonotype was counted many times. CDR3 sequence reads: CASSLVMGPDTQYF. CDR3 coding DNA: TGTGCCAGCAGCTTAGTGATGGGGCCAGATACGCAGTATTTT. The chain is built from TRBV7-8 and TRBJ2-3; tentative D call: TRBD1 (5 bases). The CDR3 is made up of 14 amino acids. V lost 1 base, J lost 4 bases, and 9 bases lay in between. The V gene's germline CDR1 is SGHVS and CDR2 FQNEAQ.

This clonotype was seen a few times. This chain joins TRBV27 and TRBJ1-5; 9 nucleotides line up with TRBD1. Trimming at V came to 6 bases and at J to 2 bases, leaving 2 bases not matched to a gene. This CDR3 is 14 amino acids long. Germline assignment: CDR1 MNHEY and CDR2 SMNVEV (reference sequence). The CDR3 protein is CASRQGAGNQPQHF. In DNA form, the CDR3 reads TGTGCCAGCAGACAGGGGGCGGGCAATCAGCCCCAGCATTTT.

This clonotype appeared many times. The CDR3 bases are TGTGCCAGCAGCTGGGGGCAGGGATCTTACGATGAGCAGTTCTTC. It codes for CASSWGQGSYDEQFF. The J gene is TRBJ2-1, the V gene TRBV11-3; weak D call: TRBD1 (6 bases). Germline assignment: CDR1 SGHNT and CDR2 YENEEA. The CDR3 loop spans 15 amino acids. Trimming cost V 4 bases and J 8 bases, with 18 bases left between them.

This chain joins TRBV5-4 and TRBJ2-7; 14 nucleotides line up with TRBD2. V was clipped by 4 bases and J by 5 bases; unmatched bases: 8. The germline V gene encodes CDR1 SGHNT and CDR2 YYREEE (reference sequence). CDR3 length equals 16 residues. The CDR3 here is CASSPGLAGVSHEQYF. The CDR3 DNA is TGTGCCAGCAGCCCGGGACTAGCGGGAGTATCCCACGAGCAGTACTTC.

This clonotype was seen ten or more times. The chain has TRBV15 and TRBJ1-6; a weak D match, TRBD1 (6 bases). Germline V gene data show CDR1 as LNHNV and CDR2 as YYDKDF (reference sequence). The length of the CDR3 is 14 residues. With 0 bases removed from V and 9 bases from J, the gap between germline ends came to 9 bases. For the CDR3, the DNA is TGTGCCACCAGCAGAGATGGCAGGGGTTCACCCCTCCACTTT. Its protein product is CATSRDGRGSPLHF.

The table lists this clonotype with a few counts. The genes are TRBV3-1 and TRBJ2-1, with 9 nucleotides matching TRBD2. The CDR3 covers 16 residues. J lost 2 bases, V lost 4 bases, and 6 bases had no gene match. The germline V gene has CDR1 LGHDT and CDR2 YNNKEL (reference sequence). The CDR3 reads CASSLRLAGPYNEQFF. Written as DNA, the CDR3 is TGTGCCAGCAGCCTTCGCCTAGCGGGACCCTACAATGAGCAGTTCTTC.

This clonotype came up many times. The rearrangement uses TRBV20-1 and TRBJ2-3, with 9 bases lining up with TRBD1. The CDR3 length is 16 residues. V trimming: 3 bases; J trimming: 3 bases; junction bases outside the gene matches: 10. Per the germline V gene, CDR1 is DFQATT and CDR2 is SNEGSKA (reference sequence). CDR3 residues: CSARDPGTGRTDTQYF. CDR3 DNA: TGCAGTGCTAGGGATCCTGGGACAGGGAGGACAGATACGCAGTATTTT.

This clonotype occurred a few times. This chain uses TRBV3-1 with TRBJ1-4; D is possibly TRBD1 (6 bases). Trimming shortened V by 4 bases and J by 8 bases, and 17 bases separated the two germline ends. Germline lookup yields CDR1 LGHDT and CDR2 YNNKEL (reference sequence). This CDR3 region has 15 residues. Here the CDR3 reads CASSLPGQRGEKLFF. DNA of the CDR3: TGTGCCAGCAGCCTCCCGGGACAACGTGGGGAAAAACTGTTTTTT.

This clonotype was detected a few times. The V gene is TRBV19, the J gene TRBJ2-7, with D unresolved. CDR3 size: 14 residues. Germline V gene lookup returns CDR1 LNHDA and CDR2 SQIVND (reference sequence). With 3 bases removed from V and 4 bases from J, the gap between germline ends came to 13 bases. This chain's CDR3 is CASSISVRQYEQYF. Here the CDR3 DNA reads TGTGCCAGTAGTATTTCGGTAAGACAATACGAGCAGTACTTC.

In this sample, this clonotype turned up many times. The rearrangement uses TRBV7-2 and TRBJ2-2, with D perhaps matching TRBD2 (8 bases). Germline V gene lookup returns CDR1 SGHTA and CDR2 FQGNSA. V was cut by 4 bases and J by 4 bases, with 31 bases left in between. The CDR3 spans 21 residues. Here the CDR3 reads CASSSGGGRFGRALGTGELFF. The DNA of the CDR3 is TGTGCCAGCAGCTCAGGGGGGGGGCGCTTCGGGAGGGCCCTCGGCACCGGGGAGCTGTTTTTT.

This clonotype was observed many times. Here the CDR3 DNA reads TGTGCCAGCAGCCCCCCGGGGGAGGGCCACTGGGATACGCAGTATTTT. It specifies CASSPPGEGHWDTQYF. J is TRBJ2-3 and V is TRBV11-2, with 7 bases fitting TRBD2. Per germline, CDR1 SGHAT and CDR2 FQNNGV. This CDR3 contains 16 residues. After removal of 5 bases from V and 6 bases from J, the junction contained 14 bases not matched to a gene. The full variable domain, its missing parts supplied by reference TRBV11-2 and TRBJ2-3, is EAGVAQSPRYKIIEKRQSVAFWCNPISGHATLYWYQQILGQGPKLLIQFQNNGVVDDSQLPKDRFSAERLKGVDSTLKIQPAKLEDSAVYLCASSPPGEGHWDTQYFGPGTRLTVL.

The CDR3 region is CASSLEGILDGYTF. CDR3 nucleotide sequence: TGTGCCAGCAGCTTAGAAGGGATCTTGGATGGCTACACCTTC. The genes are TRBV7-9 and TRBJ1-2; D call uncertain. The CDR3 runs to 14 residues. Germline loops: CDR1 SEHNR, CDR2 FQNEAQ (reference sequence). V shed 1 base and J shed 6 bases, with 12 bases lying between them.

The sample holds many counts of this clonotype. This rearrangement joins TRBV6-2 or TRBV6-3 to TRBJ2-7, with no clear D. The V and J ends lost 6 bases and 0 bases respectively, with 15 bases between them. CDR1 is MNHEY, CDR2 SVGEGT, per germline. The CDR3 totals 15 residues. This CDR3 is CASSQPGKASYEQYF. CDR3 coding DNA: TGTGCCAGCAGCCAGCCCGGCAAAGCCTCCTACGAGCAGTACTTC.

This clonotype appeared many times. The CDR3: CASRDPGQGNEKLFF. The CDR3, as DNA: TGTGCCAGCAGGGATCCGGGGCAGGGTAATGAAAAACTGTTTTTT. This sequence joins TRBV27 and TRBJ1-4, with a tentative D call TRBD1 (5 bases). CDR3 length: 15 residues. Germline V gene sequence: CDR1 MNHEY, CDR2 SMNVEV (reference sequence). V lost 6 bases and J lost 4, with 15 bases in between. The full variable domain, its missing parts supplied by reference TRBV27 and TRBJ1-4, is EAQVTQNPRYLITVTGKKLTVTCSQNMNHEYMSWYRQDPGLGLRQIYYSMNVEVTDKGDVPEGYKVSRKEKRNFPLILESPSPNQTSLYFCASRDPGQGNEKLFFGSGTQLSVL.

This clonotype has more than one count but fewer than ten. The J gene is TRBJ1-5, the V gene TRBV18, with TRBD1 matching over 7 bases. This CDR3 has 15 residues. Germline V gene sequence: CDR1 KGHSH, CDR2 LQKENI. After removal of 3 bases from V and 3 bases from J, the junction contained 5 bases not matched to a gene. This CDR3 is CASSPSGQVNQPQHF. The CDR3 DNA reads as TGTGCCAGCTCACCGAGCGGACAGGTCAATCAGCCCCAGCATTTT.

This sequence joins TRBV20-1 and TRBJ1-5; D unresolved. V lost 0 bases, J lost 3 bases, and 0 bases lay in between. This CDR3 region has 11 residues. Germline-derived CDR1 and CDR2 are DFQATT and SNEGSKA (reference sequence). CDR3 sequence: CSARDNQPQHF. The CDR3 DNA is TGCAGTGCTAGAGACAATCAGCCCCAGCATTTT.

This clonotype appeared many times. An end of the junction does not agree with germline; a read error may underlie this. V and J are TRBV6-1 and TRBJ2-1, with 7 bases identical to TRBD2. The CDR3 is 15 residues long. Looked up from germline, CDR1 is MNHNS and CDR2 is SASEGT. The CDR3 is CASSEGGSSYNEQFF. DNA for the CDR3: TGCGCCAGCAGTGAGGGCGGGAGCTCCTACAATGAGCAGTTCTTC.

The CDR3 DNA sequence: TGTGCCAGCGGCTATGGGGGAATTCAGTACTTC. Translated, it gives CASGYGGIQYF. The chain uses TRBV13 and TRBJ2-4, with D tentatively TRBD1 or TRBD2 (5 bases each). This CDR3 comprises 11 residues. The germline V gene encodes CDR1 PRHDT and CDR2 FYEKMQ (reference sequence). Trimming stripped 8 bases from V and 10 bases from J, with 12 bases between. The whole variable domain, filled in from reference TRBV13 and TRBJ2-4, reads AAGVIQSPRHLIKEKRETATLKCYPIPRHDTVYWYQQGPGQDPQFLISFYEKMQSDKGSIPDRFSAQQFSDYHSELNMSSLELGDSALYFCASGYGGIQYFGAGTRLSVL.

A remark on this clonotype: This may come from a read error, since a much larger clone is one base off. CDR3 sequence (DNA): TGTGCCACCGGGAGCTCCTACGAGCAGTACTTC. Encoded protein: CATGSSYEQYF. The V call is TRBV28, the J call TRBJ2-7; the D gene is possibly TRBD2 (6 bases). The V end lost 10 bases, the J end lost 0 bases, and 7 bases lay between the germline ends. CDR3 size: 11 residues. The germline V gene has CDR1 MDHEN and CDR2 SYDVKM.

Only a few counts were recorded for this clonotype. The CDR3 bases are TGTGCCAGCAGCGGCTGGACGGCTGAAGCTTTCTTT. Its translation is CASSGWTAEAFF. This sequence joins TRBV9 and TRBJ1-1; unclear D gene. From germline, CDR1 is SGDLS and CDR2 YYNGEE. The ends were cut back, 3 bases at V and 6 bases at J, with 9 bases in the middle. The CDR3 is made up of 12 amino acids. Full variable domain (remainder filled in from reference TRBV9 and TRBJ1-1): DSGVTQTPKHLITATGQRVTLRCSPRSGDLSVYWYQQSLDQGLQFLIQYYNGEERAKGNILERFSAQQFPDLHSELNLSSLELGDSALYFCASSGWTAEAFFGQGTRLTVV.

The chain carries TRBV6-1 and TRBJ2-3; 7 bases are a match to TRBD2. This CDR3 spans 15 amino acids. V shed 2 bases and J 2 bases; nucleotides not matched to a gene: 4. The germline V gene has CDR1 MNHNS and CDR2 SASEGT. The DNA of the CDR3 is TGTGCCAGCAGTGAACAGGCGGGAGTCACAGATACGCAGTATTTT. This translates into CASSEQAGVTDTQYF.

There are many counts of this clonotype. The chain joins TRBV27 to TRBJ2-7; 9 nucleotides agree with TRBD1. V dropped 5 bases and J dropped 3; count of bases not matched to a gene: 11. CDR3 length equals 16 residues. The germline V gene has CDR1 MNHEY and CDR2 SMNVEV (reference sequence). For the CDR3, the DNA is TGTGCCAGCAGTCCCTGGACCGGGACAGGGAACTACGAGCAGTACTTC. Protein: CASSPWTGTGNYEQYF.

About this clonotype itself: This may be a read error: a much more frequent sequence differs by one nucleotide. The rearrangement joins TRBV28 to TRBJ2-1; 10 bases match TRBD1. The CDR3 spans 16 residues. After removal of 11 bases from V and 2 bases from J, the junction contained 12 bases not matched to a gene. Germline V gives CDR1 MDHEN, CDR2 SYDVKM. CDR3 loop: CAWGGQGPAPYNEQFF. DNA for the CDR3: TGTGCCTGGGGGGGACAGGGGCCCGCCCCCTACAATGAGCAGTTCTTC. The full variable domain, its missing parts supplied by reference TRBV28 and TRBJ2-1, is DVKVTQSSRYLVKRTGEKVFLECVQDMDHENMFWYRQDPGLGLRLIYFSYDVKMKEKGDIPEGYSVSREKKERFSLILESASTNQTSMYLCAWGGQGPAPYNEQFFGPGTRLTVL.

J is TRBJ2-3 and V is TRBV5-1; D call uncertain. The V and J ends lost 3 bases and 2 bases respectively, with 10 bases between them. This CDR3 spans 14 amino acids. From germline, CDR1 is SGHRS and CDR2 YFSETQ. CDR3 sequence reads: CASSSTLHTDTQYF. The CDR3 DNA sequence: TGCGCCAGCAGCTCCACTCTCCACACAGATACGCAGTATTTT.

CDR3 region: CASSPTGDAGELFF. CDR3 sequence (DNA): TGTGCCAGCTCACCGACGGGTGACGCCGGGGAGCTGTTTTTT. This chain uses TRBV18 with TRBJ2-2; D gene ambiguous. The germline gives CDR1 KGHSH, CDR2 LQKENI. V lost 3 bases and J lost 6, with 11 bases in between. The CDR3 consists of 14 residues.

This clonotype was seen repeatedly, ten times or more. The rearrangement links TRBV7-2 to TRBJ1-2; maybe TRBD1 (6 bases). The germline gives CDR1 SGHTA, CDR2 FQGNSA. The CDR3 runs to 17 residues. With 4 bases removed from V and 2 bases from J, the gap between germline ends came to 20 bases. The CDR3: CASSSRVAGTRNYGYTF. In nucleotides, the CDR3 is TGTGCCAGCAGCTCCCGGGTCGCAGGGACACGCAACTATGGCTACACCTTC.

The rearrangement links TRBV6-5 to TRBJ2-1, with TRBD2 matching 9 bases. CDR1 and CDR2 (germline): MNHEY, SVGAGI. The ends lost 0 bases at V and 8 bases at J; junction bases unmatched: 5. The CDR3 has 15 residues. CDR3 in DNA: TGTGCCAGCAGTTACTCGGGTAGCGGGAGCTATGAGCAGTTCTTC. Its translation is CASSYSGSGSYEQFF.

Ten or more counts support this clonotype. CDR3 protein: CSASKDHQETQYF. CDR3 sequence (DNA): TGCAGTGCTAGTAAGGATCACCAAGAGACCCAGTACTTC. The chain carries TRBV20-1 and TRBJ2-5; no firm D call. The CDR3 runs to 13 residues. CDR1 and CDR2 (germline): DFQATT, SNEGSKA (reference sequence). Trimming took off 3 bases at V and 0 bases at J, with 8 bases between the two ends.

This clonotype was seen at least ten times. The CDR3 DNA reads as TGTGCCAGCAGCTTAAGAGGAGGGGATTACACTGAAGCTTTCTTT. Translating it yields CASSLRGGDYTEAFF. The chain uses TRBV7-3 and TRBJ1-1, with a tentative D call TRBD1 (5 bases). The CDR3 sequence is 15 residues long. V was pared by 1 base and J by 3 bases, with 12 bases between. Germline V gene data show CDR1 as SGHTA and CDR2 as FQGTGA.